Listed below are T cell receptor beta chains from one sample, sequenced in a study of identical twins. Using its own MiXCR run on the 5' RACE reads, TCRdb lists one record per CDR3 protein. The sample shows roughly 1.6 million distinct CDR3 sequences, roughly a third of them seen only once. Sequencing was performed on cord blood. These receptors all stem from a newborn girl in good health. CDR3s include the opening cysteine and the closing phenylalanine or tryptophan.

v_call	cdr3_aa
TRBV11-3	CVSSLAEPYNEQFF
TRBV10-3	CAINGRSSYEQYF
TRBV20-1	CSARDLLALQETQYF
TRBV20-1	CSAREASSNQPQHF
TRBV27	CASSFLGIYTEAFF
TRBV5-1	CASSLASTTNEAFF
TRBV11-2	CASSFRPYVELRTDTQYF
TRBV20-1	CSAGNYQPQHF
TRBV6-1	CASSYRQGSQPQHF
TRBV10-1	CASSDGRRNSPLHF
TRBV20-1	CSARDGNRPQETQYF
TRBV7-2	CASSLLGPRKETQYF
TRBV15	CATSSRVATNEKLFF
TRBV29-1	CSVAGGSYVQYF
TRBV4-1	CASSQSLRWGRRNSPLHF
TRBV5-1	CASSSPGSWNTEAFF
TRBV20-1	CSAEGGVGYGYTF
TRBV6-6	CATSGQGVSGANVLTF
TRBV5-1	CASSRPGQGAREQYF
TRBV14	CASSPKSGGRVYGYTF
TRBV20-1	CSARDPSGLAGSQETQYF
TRBV20-1	CSAPQFSGTLGGYTF
TRBV7-9	CASSPRTAAYGTDTQYF
TRBV27	CASRFLGTGGNEQFF
TRBV27	CASSSLRRANQPQHF